The 21 T cell receptor beta chains reported below all come from one sample, sequenced in a study of blood T cell repertoires in COVID-19. Libraries were prepared by immunoSEQ multiplex PCR; TCRdb keeps only in-frame clonotypes and omits some of them. The sample contains some 240,000 clones, 88% of which appear only once. The sequencing input was PBMCs or T cells enriched from blood (not recorded which). The receptors derive from a woman between 35 and 50 years old who had been exposed to COVID-19.

The chain links TRBV10-3 to TRBJ2-1, with 7 bases aligning to TRBD2. Per the germline V gene, CDR1 is ENHRY and CDR2 is SYGVKD. After removal of 1 base from V and 6 bases from J, the junction contained 6 bases not matched to a gene. The length of the CDR3 is 15 residues. CDR3 bases: TGTGCCATCAGTGAGTTGTCTAGCGGACGCAATGAGCAGTTCTTC. Its translation is CAISELSSGRNEQFF.

The V and J genes are TRBV11-3 and TRBJ2-1; 8 bases fit TRBD2. Germline V CDR1 and CDR2: SGHNT, YENEEA. Trimming cost V 5 bases and J 7 bases; bases outside gene matches: 10. The CDR3 has 15 residues. The CDR3 DNA is TGTGCCAGCAGCCGGTGGGGACTAGGGCGTAATGAGCAGTTCTTC. Translated, it gives CASSRWGLGRNEQFF.

V and J are TRBV7-3 and TRBJ2-3; 7 positions agree with TRBD1. This CDR3 is built from 16 residues. The trim removed 5 bases at V and 1 base at J, leaving 9 bases unmatched. CDR1 SGHTA and CDR2 FQGTGA come from the germline V gene. The CDR3 nucleotides are TGTGCCAGCAGCCCCTACAGGGGTAAGGGCACAGATACGCAGTATTTT. Protein sequence: CASSPYRGKGTDTQYF.

This clone was seen many times. The chain employs TRBV7-9 and TRBJ2-7, with D possibly being TRBD1 (6 bases). This CDR3 contains 15 residues. Per the germline V gene, CDR1 is SEHNR and CDR2 is FQNEAQ (reference sequence). V was cut by 2 bases and J by 0 bases, with 11 bases left in between. The CDR3, as DNA: TGTGCCAGCAGCTTACATGCAGGGGTCTCCTACGAGCAGTACTTC. Translation: CASSLHAGVSYEQYF.

The chain carries TRBV2 and TRBJ1-2; D is unresolved. CDR3 length: 14 residues. The germline gives CDR1 SNHLY, CDR2 FYNNEI. Trimming stripped 4 bases from V and 1 base from J, with 10 bases between. The CDR3 bases are TGTGCCAGCAGTGCACGGAGTTTTAACTATGGCTACACCTTC. It codes for CASSARSFNYGYTF.

The chain links TRBV12-3 or TRBV12-4 to TRBJ2-1; no reliable D call. The ends were cut back, 7 bases at V and 4 bases at J, with 5 bases in the middle. The CDR3 covers 11 residues. CDR3 sequence (DNA): TGTGCCAGCAATACTTACAATGAGCAGTTCTTC. It codes for CASNTYNEQFF.

This clone turned up a few times. The chain combines TRBV11-2 with TRBJ1-1; D is unresolved. Germline assignment: CDR1 SGHAT and CDR2 FQNNGV. This CDR3 region has 15 residues. Trimming took off 3 bases at V and 1 base at J, with 12 bases between the two ends. DNA for the CDR3: TGTGCCAGCAGCTTGGTACGCTTCGGGAACACTGAAGCTTTCTTT. This gives the protein CASSLVRFGNTEAFF.

The chain carries TRBV3-1 (or the pseudogene TRBV3-2) and TRBJ2-1; D perhaps matches TRBD2 (5 bases). V was clipped by 4 bases and J by 6 bases, with 10 bases between them. The CDR3 spans 13 residues. Per the germline V gene, CDR1 is LGHDT and CDR2 is YNNKEL (reference sequence). The CDR3 DNA sequence: TGTGCCAGCAGCCTCGGACTGCCCAATGAGCAGTTCTTC. This codes for CASSLGLPNEQFF.

The chain employs TRBV19 and TRBJ2-2; 10 bases are shared with TRBD2. Germline lookup yields CDR1 LNHDA and CDR2 SQIVND (reference sequence). The CDR3 length is 18 residues. V gave up 8 bases and J gave up 3 bases; unmatched junction bases: 15. The CDR3 DNA reads as TGTGCCAGTTGGATCAGCGGGGGGGTGATCCCATACACCGGGGAGCTGTTTTTT. It is translated as CASWISGGVIPYTGELFF.

The V gene is TRBV5-6, the J gene TRBJ1-3; D perhaps matches TRBD1 (5 bases). With 1 base removed from V and 7 bases from J, the gap between germline ends came to 12 bases. The CDR3 spans 14 residues. Germline loops: CDR1 SGHDT, CDR2 YYEEEE. The CDR3 reads CASSLTWRGNTIYF. The CDR3, as DNA: TGTGCCAGCAGCTTGACCTGGCGGGGGAACACCATATATTTT.

The rearrangement joins TRBV25-1 to TRBJ1-2; possibly TRBD1 for D (5 bases). The CDR3 has 13 amino acids. Trimming left V 3 bases short and J 7 bases short, with 12 bases between. Germline-derived CDR1 and CDR2 are MGHDK and SYGVNS. The CDR3 DNA reads TGTGCCAGCAGTGATTTCAGGGAACGTGGCTACACCTTC. It is translated as CASSDFRERGYTF.

The chain combines TRBV7-2 with TRBJ1-5, with D possibly matching TRBD1 (6 bases). The V end lost 1 base, the J end lost 3 bases, and 10 bases lay between the germline ends. The CDR3 is made up of 15 amino acids. Germline values: CDR1 SGHTA, CDR2 FQGNSA. CDR3: CASSLEAGVNQPQHF. CDR3 in DNA: TGTGCCAGCAGCTTAGAGGCAGGGGTCAATCAGCCCCAGCATTTT.

The genes are TRBV12-3 or TRBV12-4 and TRBJ2-3, with D possibly matching TRBD1 (6 bases). The CDR3 is 12 residues long. V shed 2 bases and J shed 9 bases, with 9 bases lying between them. The CDR3 bases are TGTGCCAGCAGTTTACAGAGGGGGACGCAGTATTTT. This translates into CASSLQRGTQYF.

The gene calls are TRBV6-2 or TRBV6-3 and TRBJ2-7; 12 nucleotides align to TRBD2. Germline V gene data show CDR1 as MNHEY and CDR2 as SVGEGT. The CDR3 totals 16 residues. V was clipped by 3 bases and J by 3 bases; unmatched bases: 6. The CDR3 nucleotides are TGTGCCAGCAGTTATGTGGCTAGCGGGAGGGTCTACGAGCAGTACGTC. Translated, it gives CASSYVASGRVYEQYV.

The chain has TRBV27 and TRBJ2-3; 7 nucleotides line up with TRBD2. The junction had 16 bases not matched to a gene; V was cut back by 6 bases and J by 4 bases. Germline CDR1 and CDR2: MNHEY and SMNVEV (reference sequence). The length of the CDR3 is 17 residues. The CDR3 DNA follows: TGTGCCAGCAGCCGCCGAGGACTAGGTATTGGCGCAGATACGCAGTATTTT. It is translated as CASSRRGLGIGADTQYF.

This clone was counted once. This CDR3 is also generated by other DNA sequences in the sample. V usage is TRBV5-1 and J usage is TRBJ2-7; TRBD2 agrees at 12 bases. Germline V gene data show CDR1 as SGHRS and CDR2 as YFSETQ. The junction had 7 bases not matched to a gene; V was cut back by 8 bases and J by 4 bases. The CDR3 is made up of 14 amino acids. CDR3 bases: TGCGCCAGTAGTCTAGCGGGGGGGCGTTACGAGCAGTACTTC. This codes for CASSLAGGRYEQYF. Variable domain in full (rest from reference TRBV5-1 and TRBJ2-7): KAGVTQTPRYLIKTRGQQVTLSCSPISGHRSVSWYQQTPGQGLQFLFEYFSETQRNKGNFPGRFSGRQFSNSRSEMNVSTLELGDSALYLCASSLAGGRYEQYFGPGTRLTVT.

The genes are TRBV19 and TRBJ1-1; 9 bases match TRBD1. CDR3 size: 15 residues. CDR1 is LNHDA and CDR2 is SQIVND in the germline V gene (reference sequence). V shed 6 bases and J 2 bases; nucleotides not matched to a gene: 7. The CDR3 nucleotides read TGTGCCAGTAGGCCCGGGACAGGGACTAACACTGAAGCTTTCTTT. It yields the protein CASRPGTGTNTEAFF.

J is TRBJ1-4 and V is TRBV7-2, with D uncertain. Trimming shortened V by 1 base and J by 5 bases, and 5 bases separated the two germline ends. The CDR3 has 13 residues. CDR1 is SGHTA and CDR2 is FQGNSA in the germline V gene. The CDR3 loop is CASSLVLNEKLFF. In nucleotides, the CDR3 is TGTGCCAGCAGCTTAGTGCTAAATGAAAAACTGTTTTTT.

The chain carries TRBV28 and TRBJ1-4; 11 bases are shared with TRBD1. Germline V CDR1 and CDR2: MDHEN, SYDVKM. The CDR3 is 14 residues long. V gave up 4 bases and J gave up 6 bases; unmatched junction bases: 1. This CDR3 is CASSSDRGHEKLFF. The CDR3 DNA is TGTGCCAGCAGTTCGGACAGGGGGCATGAAAAACTGTTTTTT.

This rearrangement joins TRBV5-5 to TRBJ2-5, with TRBD2 matching over 10 bases. Germline V lookup: CDR1 SGHKS, CDR2 YYEKEE (reference sequence). With 1 base clipped from V and 7 bases from J, the junction kept 10 bases outside the gene matches. The CDR3 length is 16 residues. CDR3 bases: TGTGCCAGCAGCTTGTCCAGCGGGGGGGAAATCGGGACCCAGTACTTC. Translated, it gives CASSLSSGGEIGTQYF.

The chain carries TRBV19 and TRBJ1-2; maybe TRBD1 (5 bases). The CDR3 is 13 amino acids. Trimming took 3 bases from V and 4 from J, leaving 9 bases between them. The germline V gene has CDR1 LNHDA and CDR2 SQIVND (reference sequence). For the CDR3, the DNA is TGTGCCAGTAGTATCAGACAGCGCTATGGCTACACCTTC. The encoded protein is CASSIRQRYGYTF. Full variable domain (remainder filled in from reference TRBV19 and TRBJ1-2): DGGITQSPKYLFRKEGQNVTLSCEQNLNHDAMYWYRQDPGQGLRLIYYSQIVNDFQKGDIAEGYSVSREKKESFPLTVTSAQKNPTAFYLCASSIRQRYGYTFGSGTRLTVV.